The rows below give T cell receptor beta chains drawn from one sample of a study of T cells in Graves' hyperthyroidism and ophthalmopathy. TCRdb re-called the multiplex PCR reads through MiXCR, storing one row per CDR3 protein. The sample contains hundreds of thousands of distinct CDR3 sequences, about 20% of which appear only once. Sequencing was performed on blood. All receptors come from a man aged 25 to 40 with Graves' ophthalmopathy. Both conserved end residues are part of each CDR3. The D gene is left open where the match is weak. Clone sizes are given selectively: once, few, many, or a class where the clone is expanded.

cdr3_aa,cdr3_nt,v_call,clone_size,d_call,j_call
CASSLESGSYEQYF,TGTGCCAGCAGCTTAGAGAGCGGGAGCTACGAGCAGTACTTC,TRBV11-3,many,TRBD2,TRBJ2-7
CSAARTSGYNEQFF,TGCAGTGCGGCTAGGACTAGCGGGTACAATGAGCAGTTCTTC,TRBV20-1,many,TRBD2,TRBJ2-1
CASRGSGRRNTEAFF,TGTGCCAGCAGGGGGTCGGGGAGGAGAAACACTGAAGCTTTCTTT,TRBV28,many,.,TRBJ1-1
CASSVRGFDTGELFF,TGTGCCAGCAGCGTTCGGGGGTTTGACACCGGGGAGCTGTTTTTT,TRBV9,.,.,TRBJ2-2
CASSSGEGLRGTQYF,TGTGCCAGCAGCTCGGGGGAGGGACTAAGGGGGACCCAGTACTTC,TRBV7-2,many,TRBD2,TRBJ2-5
CASAGRMNTEAFF,TGTGCCAGTGCAGGACGTATGAACACTGAAGCTTTCTTT,TRBV28,many,.,TRBJ1-1
CASSPTSGTMEPNTEAFF,TGTGCCAGCAGCCCGACAAGCGGGACCATGGAGCCGAACACTGAAGCTTTCTTT,TRBV11-2,many,.,TRBJ1-1
CASRPGLAGVRETQYF,TGTGCCAGCAGACCCGGACTAGCGGGAGTCCGAGAGACCCAGTACTTC,TRBV7-2,many,TRBD2,TRBJ2-5
CASSLRRGDTQYF,TGTGCCAGCAGCTTAAGGCGAGGAGATACGCAGTATTTT,TRBV7-3,.,.,TRBJ2-3
CASSSDGAVEAFF,TGTGCCAGCAGTTCTGACGGGGCAGTTGAAGCTTTCTTT,TRBV2,.,.,TRBJ1-1
CASSRTPADEQYF,TGTGCCAGCAGCCGTACCCCGGCTGACGAGCAGTACTTC,TRBV7-3,few,.,TRBJ2-7
CATSRTGEAFF,TGTGCCACCAGCAGGACAGGGGAGGCTTTCTTT,TRBV15,.,TRBD1,TRBJ1-1
CASSFHGGVTDTQYF,TGCGCCAGCAGCTTCCACGGGGGAGTTACAGATACGCAGTATTTT,TRBV5-1,.,.,TRBJ2-3
CASSYGGREQFF,TGTGCCAGCAGTTACGGGGGTCGGGAGCAGTTCTTC,TRBV6-5,.,.,TRBJ2-1
CASSPGLAGGPSGELFF,TGTGCCAGCAGTCCCGGACTAGCGGGAGGGCCGAGCGGGGAGCTGTTTTTT,TRBV6-2/TRBV6-3,few,TRBD2,TRBJ2-2
CASRLTGKYSPLHF,TGTGCCAGCAGGTTGACAGGAAAGTATTCACCCCTCCACTTT,TRBV28,.,.,TRBJ1-6
CATGGQESNSPLHF,TGTGCCACCGGTGGACAGGAATCGAATTCACCCCTCCACTTT,TRBV10-3,.,TRBD1,TRBJ1-6
CASSLDWFSGANVLTF,TGTGCCAGCAGCTTAGATTGGTTCTCTGGGGCCAACGTCCTGACTTTC,TRBV11-2,.,.,TRBJ2-6
CASTLGQGGISGYTF,TGTGCCAGCACCCTGGGACAGGGGGGAATCTCTGGCTACACCTTC,TRBV12-3/TRBV12-4,.,TRBD1,TRBJ1-2
CASSPRTGDYGYTF,TGCGCCAGCAGCCCCCGGACAGGGGACTATGGCTACACCTTC,TRBV4-1,many,TRBD1,TRBJ1-2
CASSLRPGGTPLGYTF,TGTGCCAGCAGTTTACGGCCAGGGGGCACTCCTTTGGGCTACACCTTC,TRBV28,.,TRBD1,TRBJ1-2
CASYEHSYEQYF,TGTGCCAGCTATGAGCACTCCTACGAGCAGTACTTC,TRBV6-1,.,.,TRBJ2-7
CASSSKRESYNEQFF,TGTGCCAGCAGTTCTAAGCGGGAGTCCTACAATGAGCAGTTCTTC,TRBV12-3/TRBV12-4,few,TRBD2,TRBJ2-1
CATHKSSTDTQYF,TGTGCCACTCACAAGAGTAGCACAGATACGCAGTATTTT,TRBV6-1,.,.,TRBJ2-3
CASSLSGTQETQYF,TGTGCCAGCAGCTTAAGCGGGACCCAAGAGACCCAGTACTTC,TRBV7-2,.,TRBD2,TRBJ2-5
CASANQVEAFF,TGTGCCAGCGCTAACCAGGTTGAAGCTTTCTTT,TRBV3-1,few,.,TRBJ1-1
CASSPRTGGLTYEQYF,TGCGCCAGCAGCCCGCGGACAGGGGGCCTCACCTACGAGCAGTACTTC,TRBV4-1,.,TRBD1,TRBJ2-7
CSVNTGTSDQPQHF,TGCAGCGTGAATACAGGGACCAGCGATCAGCCCCAGCATTTT,TRBV29-1,few,.,TRBJ1-5
CSVDLGGSNEKLFF,TGCAGCGTTGATTTGGGGGGCTCTAATGAAAAACTGTTTTTT,TRBV29-1,.,.,TRBJ1-4
CASGGGMSSYNEQFF,TGTGCCAGCGGAGGAGGTATGAGCTCCTACAATGAGCAGTTCTTC,TRBV25-1,.,.,TRBJ2-1
CASSLDITSYEQYF,TGTGCCAGCAGTTTAGACATTACCTCCTACGAGCAGTACTTC,TRBV28,many,.,TRBJ2-7
CASRQTLGTKENTF,TGTGCCAGCAGACAAACCCTCGGGACGAAAGAGAACACCTTC,TRBV28,.,.,TRBJ1-2